In its sample, the clone carrying this TCR beta chain was seen many times. Its antigen remains unidentified. Time point indicated: persistent/refractory GD, antithyroid drugs over 5 years with positive TRAb. PBMCs provided the RNA from which the TCR library was made. V was cut by 7 bases and J by 4 bases, with 10 bases left in between. The CDR3 is made up of 12 amino acids. The germline CDR1 and CDR2 sequences are MDHEN and SYDVKM. To make TCR beta libraries, researchers used iRepertoire HTBI primers and Arm-PCR of CDR3 regions. TCRdb reanalysed the multiplex PCR reads using MiXCR and keeps one entry per CDR3 protein. The sample consists of more than 300,000 distinct CDR3 sequences, 23% of them appearing once. The entry originates in a study of regulatory T cells in long-lasting Graves disease. Whole-study findings and limits: More public clonotypes were shared by persistent patients (2,741) than by new patients (about 1,000).

This clonotype was sampled from a woman aged 40 to 55 with Graves disease. This rearrangement joins TRBV28 to TRBJ1-1; no firm D call. Sequenced material: peripheral blood mononuclear cells (PBMCs), taken when the disease was refractory, from a patient treated with antithyroid drugs. The CDR3 DNA reads TGTGCCAGCACCACACAGATCACTGAAGCTTTCTTT. The encoded protein is CASTTQITEAFF.